These 8 T cell receptor beta chains were sequenced from one sample in a study of Graves' ophthalmopathy and Graves' hyperthyroidism (dated by TCRdb to between 2018 and 2020). TCRdb records Illumina HiSeq 2000 as the sequencer. For repertoire sequencing, the TCR beta CDR3 regions were amplified from RNA transcripts. The first round of RT-PCR was done with HTBI primers and the Qiagen OneStep RT-PCR kit, and was followed by a second round of multiplex PCR, then size selection and purification. Through fastp at Q25 and MiXCR, TCRdb rebuilt clones from the public reads, retaining in-frame beta chains. Every entry covers one CDR3 protein and lists the most common genes and DNA from its rows. Present in this sample are hundreds of thousands of distinct CDR3 sequences, around 40% of which were seen just once. The ten most abundant clones make up approximately 43% of the sample. The specimen sequenced was peripheral blood. All receptors derive from an adult man with Graves' ophthalmopathy.

The gene calls are TRBV7-9 and TRBJ1-2, with D uncertain. The CDR3 is 13 amino acids. Germline V lookup: CDR1 SEHNR, CDR2 FQNEAQ (reference sequence). V dropped 5 bases and J dropped 6 bases, with 13 bases sitting between them. The chain's CDR3 is CASSASPPDGYTF. The CDR3 DNA follows: TGTGCCAGCAGCGCCTCCCCCCCGGATGGCTACACCTTC.

The chain carries TRBV25-1 and TRBJ1-2; D unresolved. The V and J ends lost 8 bases and 8 bases respectively, with 12 bases between them. The CDR3 is 11 residues long. Germline CDR1 is MGHDK and CDR2 is SYGVNS. In nucleotides, the CDR3 is TGTGCCAGCTTAGGTCCCCGGGGCTACACCTTC. As protein: CASLGPRGYTF.

This sequence joins TRBV10-3 and TRBJ2-7; D ambiguous. The V end was cut by 5 bases, the J end by 8 bases, with 19 bases between. This CDR3 is built from 14 residues. Germline V gene lookup returns CDR1 ENHRY and CDR2 SYGVKD. CDR3 residues: CAISYSESQPQQYF. In DNA form, the CDR3 reads TGTGCCATCAGTTACAGCGAAAGTCAGCCCCAGCAGTACTTC.

V usage is TRBV25-1 and J usage is TRBJ2-5, with D perhaps matching TRBD2 (6 bases). The V end lost 6 bases, the J end lost 5 bases, and 19 bases lay between the germline ends. The CDR3 has 15 residues. Germline V gene data show CDR1 as MGHDK and CDR2 as SYGVNS. As DNA, the CDR3 is TGTGCCAGCAGGGGGGGTCGAGGATTTAGGGAGACCCAGTACTTC. Amino acids: CASRGGRGFRETQYF.

On this clonotype: An end of the junction does not agree with germline; a read error may underlie this. This chain joins TRBV12-3 or TRBV12-4 and TRBJ2-5; 7 nucleotides match TRBD1. The CDR3 is 15 amino acids. The CDR3 DNA reads as TGTGCCGGCAGTTTTGACAGGGCGTACCAAGAGACCCAGTACTTC. This encodes CAGSFDRAYQETQYF.

This sequence joins TRBV12-3 or TRBV12-4 and TRBJ2-7; D is ambiguous. V gave up 3 bases and J gave up 1 base, with 7 bases separating them. The CDR3 contains 13 residues. The CDR3 region is CASSLYESYEQYF. CDR3 nucleotide sequence: TGTGCCAGCAGTTTGTACGAATCCTACGAGCAGTACTTC.

The chain links TRBV2 to TRBJ1-5, with a possible D match to TRBD1 (5 bases). Germline CDR1 is SNHLY and CDR2 is FYNNEI. The germline V and J ends were trimmed by 6 bases and 10 bases, with 25 bases remaining between them. The CDR3 loop spans 16 amino acids. The CDR3 loop is CASRSKSGFYPSPQHF. CDR3 sequence (DNA): TGTGCCAGCAGGTCAAAGTCAGGGTTTTATCCTTCCCCCCAGCATTTT. The whole variable domain, filled in from reference TRBV2 and TRBJ1-5, reads EPEVTQTPSHQVTQMGQEVILRCVPISNHLYFYWYRQILGQKVEFLVSFYNNEISEKSEIFDDQFSVERPDGSNFTLKIRSTKLEDSAMYFCASRSKSGFYPSPQHFGDGTRLSIL.

As regards this clonotype: This clone may be a read error of a much larger clone one base away. DNA of the CDR3: TGTGCCGGCAGCATCACGGGTCAGAACGAGCAGTACTTC. This encodes CAGSITGQNEQYF. The chain combines TRBV7-3 with TRBJ2-7; no definite D call. CDR3 length: 13 residues. Germline CDR1 reads SGHTA; CDR2 reads FQGTGA.